Listed below are T cell receptor beta chains from one sample, sequenced in a study of control samples from healthy donors and cancer patients. Here immunoSEQ multiplex PCR was the method, and the copy in TCRdb shows in-frame clones only, minus some. Among more than 100,000 clones listed, 88% were seen once. The sequenced sample was blood. These receptors all come from a middle-aged man in good health. CDR3s include the opening cysteine and the closing phenylalanine or tryptophan. Each record gives: D gene, J gene, clone size, V gene, CDR3 protein, CDR3 DNA. D genes are given only for firm matches. A clone size is listed for some rows: how often the clone was seen (once, few, many), or a class if it is expanded.

>-|TRBJ1-4|once|TRBV15
CATSRSLGGRGEKLFF
TGTGCCACCAGCAGATCACTCGGGGGGCGGGGTGAAAAACTGTTTTTT
>-|TRBJ2-6|-|TRBV7-2
CASSGRGEAAGANVLTF
TGTGCCAGCAGCGGTAGGGGGGAGGCGGCTGGGGCCAACGTCCTGACTTTC
>-|TRBJ1-1|-|TRBV30
CAWSSTGNTEAFF
TGTGCCTGGAGTTCGACAGGGAACACTGAAGCTTTCTTT
>-|TRBJ1-2|-|TRBV5-1
CASSLEGTVNYGYTF
TGCGCCAGCAGCTTGGAGGGCACAGTTAACTATGGCTACACCTTC
>-|TRBJ1-2|once|TRBV9
CASSGTSHHYGYTF
TGTGCCAGCAGCGGCACGAGTCATCACTATGGCTACACCTTC
>-|TRBJ2-7|-|TRBV3-1/TRBV3-2
CASSLGSSYEQYF
TGTGCCAGCAGCCTGGGGAGCTCCTACGAGCAGTACTTC
>-|TRBJ1-5|-|TRBV15
CATSRDMMAGRPQHF
TGTGCCACCAGCAGAGATATGATGGCAGGGCGGCCCCAGCATTTT
>TRBD1|TRBJ1-1|-|TRBV12-5
CASGSPGGDRGPNTEAFF
TGTGCTAGTGGTTCCCCGGGGGGTGACAGGGGCCCGAACACTGAAGCTTTCTTT
>-|TRBJ2-5|once|TRBV24-1
CATSDSSGTPGGAQYF
TGTGCCACCAGTGATTCATCCGGGACTCCCGGTGGGGCCCAGTACTTC
>TRBD2|TRBJ2-7|-|TRBV9
CASSVGRGGAYEQYF
TGTGCCAGCAGCGTAGGGCGGGGGGGGGCCTACGAGCAGTACTTC
>-|TRBJ1-1|-|TRBV10-3
CAISEPGGNAEAFF
TGTGCCATCAGTGAGCCTGGTGGGAACGCTGAAGCTTTCTTT